One sample yielded the 4 T cell receptor beta chains listed below, sequenced in a study of OX40 agonist ivuxolimab in advanced cancers. The table came from immunoSEQ multiplex PCR; TCRdb's copy has only in-frame clones and leaves some out. The profile shows some 140,000 clones, roughly 91% of them singletons. The sample was CD4+ or CD8+ T cells sorted from blood, taken in a trial of the OX40 agonist ivuxolimab. These receptors all come from an adult with an advanced solid tumor such as melanoma, head and neck, liver or kidney cancer.

This chain joins TRBV6-6 and TRBJ2-7; D remains unclear. Per germline, CDR1 MNHNY and CDR2 SVGAGI (reference sequence). There are 15 residues in the CDR3. V was trimmed by 8 bases and J by 2 bases, leaving 19 bases between them. The CDR3 region is CASLDTSDQAYEQYF. The CDR3 region has the DNA TGTGCCAGCCTTGACACCTCAGACCAGGCCTACGAGCAGTACTTC.

The chain uses TRBV6-6 and TRBJ2-7, with a tentative D call TRBD1 (6 bases). Germline lookup yields CDR1 MNHNY and CDR2 SVGAGI (reference sequence). V gave up 1 base and J gave up 3 bases, with 10 bases separating them. The CDR3 sequence is 14 residues long. For the CDR3, the DNA is TGTGCCAGCAGTTACTGGGACAAGTTCTACGAGCAGTACTTC. Amino acids: CASSYWDKFYEQYF.

V usage is TRBV21-1 and J usage is TRBJ1-1; the D call TRBD1 from the table was never checked on the DNA. TRBV21-1 is assigned pseudogene status. CDR3 size: 22 residues. The CDR3 nucleotides read TGTGCCAGCCCGTGGGCCACCACCACCCCAATCGACAGGGTTGGGATGAACACTGAAGCTTTCTTT. It yields the protein CASPWATTTPIDRVGMNTEAFF.

This chain connects TRBV10-3 to TRBJ1-2; TRBD1 matches 8 bases. Per the germline V gene, CDR1 is ENHRY and CDR2 is SYGVKD. CDR3 length: 16 residues. With 6 bases clipped from V and 2 bases from J, the junction kept 11 bases outside the gene matches. In DNA, the CDR3 is TGTGCCATCAGGGACACAGGGGGGGATAGAAACTATGGCTACACCTTC. Amino acid sequence: CAIRDTGGDRNYGYTF.